A single sample is the source of the 20 T cell receptor beta chains below, sequenced in a study of blood T cell repertoires in COVID-19 (dated by TCRdb to about 2020). The receptor library was made with the immunoSEQ multiplex PCR assay. Entries here come from immuneACCESS through TCRdb and include only in-frame sequences with V and J called. Some clones fail to appear in such tables; in the studies checked, an unresolved V gene covers under half of the shortfall, and the cause of the remainder is unknown. This sample lists under 200,000 clones; roughly 88% were detected once. The leading ten clones occupy 8% to 9.5% of the sample. The specimen was peripheral blood. The receptors come from a woman aged 80 or over with active or convalescent COVID-19.

The V call is TRBV10-3, the J call TRBJ2-5, with 11 bases fitting TRBD2. The V segment lost 4 bases and the J segment 1 base; nucleotides outside the gene matches: 5. The CDR3 totals 16 residues. The germline gives CDR1 ENHRY, CDR2 SYGVKD. The DNA of the CDR3 is TGTGCCATCAGTGGTTCCGGGACTAGCGGCCAAGAGACCCAGTACTTC. It codes for CAISGSGTSGQETQYF.

In its sample, this clone was seen once. J is TRBJ1-1 and V is TRBV19, with D possibly TRBD1 on 5 matching bases. CDR3 length: 15 residues. V lost 2 bases, J lost 2 bases, and 12 bases lay in between. The germline V gene has CDR1 LNHDA and CDR2 SQIVND (reference sequence). For the CDR3, the DNA is TGTGCCAGTAGTATACTTGACAGAATTAACACTGAAGCTTTCTTT. It encodes CASSILDRINTEAFF.

V is TRBV19 and J is TRBJ1-1; D might be TRBD1 (5 bases). V gave up 4 bases and J gave up 2 bases, with 14 bases separating them. The CDR3 covers 15 residues. The germline CDR1 and CDR2 sequences are LNHDA and SQIVND (reference sequence). The CDR3 reads CASSSGALYNTEAFF. CDR3 in DNA: TGTGCCAGTAGTAGTGGGGCCCTTTATAACACTGAAGCTTTCTTT.

The rearrangement links TRBV19 to TRBJ1-5; perhaps TRBD1 as D (6 bases). The CDR3 has 16 residues. The V and J ends lost 6 bases and 0 bases respectively, with 15 bases between them. Per the germline V gene, CDR1 is LNHDA and CDR2 is SQIVND (reference sequence). CDR3 amino acids: CASSDQGTDSNQPQHF. CDR3 sequence (DNA): TGTGCCAGTAGCGACCAGGGGACGGATAGCAATCAGCCCCAGCATTTT.

The chain joins TRBV2 to TRBJ1-1; 8 bases agree with TRBD1. CDR1 SNHLY and CDR2 FYNNEI come from the germline V gene. The CDR3 loop spans 17 amino acids. Trimming took 2 bases from V and 1 from J; bases not matched to a gene: 9. CDR3 protein: CASSERETGVGNTEAFF. Here the CDR3 DNA reads TGTGCCAGCAGTGAAAGGGAGACAGGGGTTGGGAACACTGAAGCTTTCTTT.

CDR3: CASSPEYGPTNEKLFF. The CDR3 DNA is TGTGCCAGCAGCCCGGAGTATGGTCCAACTAATGAAAAACTGTTTTTT. The V and J genes are TRBV11-2 and TRBJ1-4; D gene unclear. Trimming took 5 bases from V and 0 from J, leaving 13 bases between them. CDR1 SGHAT and CDR2 FQNNGV come from the germline V gene. The CDR3 runs 16 residues. The full variable domain, rest sourced from reference TRBV11-2 and TRBJ1-4, is EAGVAQSPRYKIIEKRQSVAFWCNPISGHATLYWYQQILGQGPKLLIQFQNNGVVDDSQLPKDRFSAERLKGVDSTLKIQPAKLEDSAVYLCASSPEYGPTNEKLFFGSGTQLSVL.

This rearrangement joins TRBV2 to TRBJ2-3; 9 bases fit TRBD2. Germline V gene lookup returns CDR1 SNHLY and CDR2 FYNNEI. The CDR3 loop spans 18 amino acids. Trimming removed 3 bases from V and 1 base from J; junction bases left unmatched: 11. The CDR3 nucleotides are TGTGCCAGCAGTGAGGAGTTTGCGGGGGGGTTTCGCACAGATACGCAGTATTTT. This gives the protein CASSEEFAGGFRTDTQYF.

The chain combines TRBV24-1 with TRBJ1-2, with a possible D match to TRBD1 (5 bases). The CDR3 sequence is 20 residues long. Trimming shortened V by 1 base and J by 1 base, and 24 bases separated the two germline ends. CDR1 and CDR2 (germline): KGHDR, SFDVKD. The CDR3 region is CATSDLMARGPTTRNYGYTF. The CDR3 DNA reads as TGTGCCACCAGTGATTTAATGGCGCGGGGACCTACGACGCGTAACTATGGCTACACCTTC.

The rearrangement uses TRBV7-2 and TRBJ2-7; TRBD2 agrees at 8 bases. CDR1 and CDR2 (germline): SGHTA, FQGNSA. CDR3 length: 15 residues. V was clipped by 5 bases and J by 2 bases; unmatched bases: 8. The DNA of the CDR3 is TGTGCCAGCAGCCCTGGTAGCGGGGCCCCCTACGAGCAGTACTTC. This translates into CASSPGSGAPYEQYF.

V and J are TRBV7-8 and TRBJ1-1; 8 nucleotides line up with TRBD1. V lost 5 bases to trimming and J lost 0 bases; unmatched junction nucleotides: 8. The CDR3 has 16 amino acids. CDR1 is SGHVS, CDR2 FQNEAQ, per germline. CDR3 nucleotides: TGTGCCAGCAGCGATCAGACAGGGGCCTTGAACACTGAAGCTTTCTTT. It codes for CASSDQTGALNTEAFF.

V usage is TRBV5-6 and J usage is TRBJ2-5; D is possibly TRBD2 (6 bases). Germline assignment: CDR1 SGHDT and CDR2 YYEEEE. Trimming shortened V by 4 bases and J by 4 bases, and 17 bases separated the two germline ends. This CDR3 is 15 amino acids long. The CDR3 reads CASSPTPGVRETQYF. CDR3 in DNA: TGTGCCAGCAGCCCCACCCCGGGAGTCAGAGAGACCCAGTACTTC. Full variable domain (missing parts from reference TRBV5-6 and TRBJ2-5): DAGVTQSPTHLIKTRGQQVTLRCSPKSGHDTVSWYQQALGQGPQFIFQYYEEEERQRGNFPDRFSGHQFPNYSSELNVNALLLGDSALYLCASSPTPGVRETQYFGPGTRLLVL.

The chain links TRBV15 to TRBJ2-7; 9 positions agree with TRBD1. Trimming cost V 5 bases and J 1 base; bases outside gene matches: 6. CDR3 length: 15 residues. Germline V lookup: CDR1 LNHNV, CDR2 YYDKDF (reference sequence). CDR3 coding DNA: TGTGCCACCAGCCACCGAGACAGGGGGTCCTACGAGCAGTACTTC. Translating it yields CATSHRDRGSYEQYF.

The rearrangement uses TRBV2 and TRBJ1-1, with a possible D match to TRBD1 (5 bases). V shed 3 bases and J shed 4 bases, with 24 bases lying between them. From germline, CDR1 is SNHLY and CDR2 FYNNEI. The CDR3 loop spans 18 amino acids. CDR3 DNA sequence: TGTGCCAGCAGTGAGGGGCGGGACTACCCGGCTTACCGCACTGAAGCTTTCTTT. Its protein is CASSEGRDYPAYRTEAFF.

The chain is built from TRBV2 and TRBJ2-1; TRBD2 aligns across 14 bases. CDR3 length equals 15 residues. Germline-derived CDR1 and CDR2 are SNHLY and FYNNEI. V shed 6 bases, J shed 8 bases, and the junction held 6 bases outside the gene matches. CDR3 in DNA: TGTGCCAGCAGAGGGGGACTAGCGGGGGATGATGAGCAGTTCTTC. Translating gives CASRGGLAGDDEQFF.

This rearrangement joins TRBV27 to TRBJ1-6; tentatively, D is TRBD1 (5 bases). The CDR3 extends over 16 amino acids. Looked up from germline, CDR1 is MNHEY and CDR2 is SMNVEV (reference sequence). V gave up 6 bases and J gave up 6 bases, with 18 bases separating them. CDR3 protein: CASSLGSTVSNSPLHF. Here the CDR3 DNA reads TGTGCCAGCAGCTTAGGCTCGACAGTATCTAATTCACCCCTCCACTTT.

The chain combines TRBV12-5 with TRBJ1-1, with a possible D match to TRBD1 (5 bases). Per germline, CDR1 LGHNT and CDR2 FRNRAP. The CDR3 is made up of 17 amino acids. Trimming removed 3 bases at V and 0 bases at J, with 17 bases between. Here the CDR3 DNA reads TGTGCTAGTGGTTTCTCCGGGGGACTGTTCTTGAACACTGAAGCTTTCTTT. It encodes CASGFSGGLFLNTEAFF.

The chain is built from TRBV2 and TRBJ2-1; D gene ambiguous. Germline CDR1 and CDR2: SNHLY and FYNNEI. The V gene lost 10 bases and the J gene lost 6 bases, with 13 bases spanning the gap. The CDR3 is 12 residues long. Written as DNA, the CDR3 is TGTGCCACCTCTCCCCGGAGCAATGAGCAGTTCTTC. Protein sequence: CATSPRSNEQFF.

This chain joins TRBV7-9 and TRBJ1-4; the D is unclear. CDR3 length: 10 residues. CDR1 is SEHNR and CDR2 is FQNEAQ in the germline V gene (reference sequence). V was shortened by 5 bases and J by 8 bases, with 3 bases between the two germline ends. This chain's CDR3 is CASSVEKLFF. CDR3 DNA: TGTGCCAGCAGCGTAGAAAAACTGTTTTTT.

The gene calls are TRBV18 and TRBJ1-3; D not resolved. Germline V gene lookup returns CDR1 KGHSH and CDR2 LQKENI. This CDR3 region has 15 residues. Trimming left V 4 bases short and J 0 bases short, with 10 bases between. As DNA, the CDR3 is TGTGCCAGCTCACGAGAACAGAGCTCTGGAAACACCATATATTTT. Translated: CASSREQSSGNTIYF.

In its sample, this clone was seen once. V is TRBV29-1 and J is TRBJ1-5; the match to TRBD1 covers 7 bases. Trimming removed 4 bases from V and 9 bases from J; junction bases left unmatched: 9. The CDR3 is made up of 13 amino acids. Per the germline V gene, CDR1 is SQVTM and CDR2 is ANQGSEA. The CDR3 spells CSVAGDSSSPQHF. In DNA form, the CDR3 reads TGCAGCGTTGCTGGGGACAGCTCTTCGCCCCAGCATTTT.